The 16 T cell receptor beta chains presented below share a single source sample, sequenced in a study of OX40 agonist ivuxolimab in advanced cancers. Libraries were constructed by the immunoSEQ multiplex PCR assay. Not all clones reach the TCRdb copy of this immuneACCESS table, which keeps in-frame sequences only. Checked studies attribute under half of the gap to unresolved V genes and leave the rest unexplained. This sample gives about 66,000 clones in total; about 77% of them show up just once. The ten largest clones capture 1.6% of the sample. The source material was CD4+ or CD8+ T cells sorted from blood, sampled in a trial of the OX40 agonist ivuxolimab. The origin of the receptors is an adult with an advanced solid tumor such as melanoma, head and neck, liver or kidney cancer.

Points on this clone: The sample holds other DNA sequences that translate to the same CDR3. This chain joins TRBV6-6 and TRBJ2-5; no definite D call. Trimming pared 0 bases from V and 3 bases from J, leaving 2 bases between. From germline, CDR1 is MNHNY and CDR2 SVGAGI (reference sequence). The CDR3 is 12 amino acids. The chain's CDR3 is CASSYSEETQYF. For the CDR3, the DNA is TGTGCCAGCAGTTACTCGGAAGAGACCCAGTACTTC.

This sequence joins TRBV6-5 and TRBJ1-3, with TRBD1 matching over 11 bases. Per the germline V gene, CDR1 is MNHEY and CDR2 is SVGAGI. The CDR3 length is 14 residues. The trim removed 4 bases at V and 7 bases at J, leaving 3 bases unmatched. This chain's CDR3 is CASSFGTGGNTIYF. The CDR3 bases are TGTGCCAGCAGTTTCGGGACAGGGGGTAACACCATATATTTT.

This chain connects TRBV7-3 to TRBJ2-1, with D maybe TRBD1 (6 bases). The CDR3 sequence is 14 residues long. Per the germline V gene, CDR1 is SGHTA and CDR2 is FQGTGA. V was shortened by 1 base and J by 13 bases, with 17 bases between the two germline ends. CDR3 in amino acids: CASSLNLGAGQQFF. The CDR3 nucleotides read TGTGCCAGCAGCTTAAATCTGGGGGCAGGGCAACAGTTCTTC. Based on the CDR3 plus reference TRBV7-3 and TRBJ2-1, the full variable domain is GAGVSQTPSNKVTEKGKYVELRCDPISGHTALYWYRQSLGQGPEFLIYFQGTGAADDSGLPNDRFFAVRPEGSVSTLKIQRTERGDSAVYLCASSLNLGAGQQFFGPGTRLTVL.

This chain uses TRBV18 with TRBJ1-4; D unresolved. The CDR3 contains 16 residues. The V gene lost 1 base and the J gene lost 8 bases, with 17 bases spanning the gap. Germline CDR1 reads KGHSH; CDR2 reads LQKENI. CDR3 in amino acids: CASSPRSLGGGEKLFF. In DNA, the CDR3 is TGTGCCAGCTCACCACGAAGTCTCGGTGGAGGGGAAAAACTGTTTTTT.

The chain joins TRBV6-5 to TRBJ2-5, with 7 bases identical to TRBD2. V lost 6 bases to trimming and J lost 5 bases; unmatched junction nucleotides: 12. The CDR3 length is 15 residues. In germline, CDR1 is MNHEY, CDR2 SVGAGI. For the CDR3, the DNA is TGTGCCAGCAGCCGGGACTACGAGGGTTTCGAGACCCAGTACTTC. It encodes CASSRDYEGFETQYF.

This clone was detected once. V usage is TRBV19 and J usage is TRBJ2-5; TRBD2 might be the D (6 bases). The V end was cut by 1 base, the J end by 9 bases, with 18 bases between. The CDR3 has 15 residues. In germline, CDR1 is LNHDA, CDR2 SQIVND (reference sequence). CDR3 DNA sequence: TGTGCCAGTAGTATAGGGTGGACATCCTGGGAGGCCCAGTACTTC. Translation: CASSIGWTSWEAQYF.

This chain connects TRBV30 to TRBJ2-2, with 7 bases lining up with TRBD1. The CDR3 totals 14 residues. The V and J ends lost 4 bases and 1 base, in that order; junction bases with no gene match: 3. Per the germline V gene, CDR1 is GTSNPN and CDR2 is SVGIG (reference sequence). CDR3 amino acids: CAWTRQGNTGELFF. CDR3 coding DNA: TGTGCCTGGACCCGACAGGGGAACACCGGGGAGCTGTTTTTT.

The chain is built from TRBV5-4 and TRBJ2-3, with a tentative D call TRBD2 (6 bases). This CDR3 is built from 15 residues. Germline lookup yields CDR1 SGHNT and CDR2 YYREEE (reference sequence). With 5 bases removed from V and 0 bases from J, the gap between germline ends came to 13 bases. CDR3 sequence: CASRRIGTSTDTQYF. CDR3 in DNA: TGTGCCAGCAGACGTATTGGGACTAGCACAGATACGCAGTATTTT.

This chain links TRBV15 with TRBJ2-7; 8 bases fit TRBD2. The CDR3 has 16 amino acids. Germline V gives CDR1 LNHNV, CDR2 YYDKDF (reference sequence). Trimming removed 4 bases from V and 5 bases from J; junction bases left unmatched: 13. CDR3 sequence (DNA): TGTGCCACCAGCACCCACAGCGGGGGCGGTAGGGACGAGCAGTACTTC. This gives the protein CATSTHSGGGRDEQYF. Filled out from reference TRBV15 and TRBJ2-7, the complete variable domain reads DAMVIQNPRYQVTQFGKPVTLSCSQTLNHNVMYWYQQKSSQAPKLLFHYYDKDFNNEADTPDNFQSRRPNTSFCFLDIRSPGLGDTAMYLCATSTHSGGGRDEQYFGPGTRLTVT.

J is TRBJ2-3 and V is TRBV6-6; D might be TRBD2 (6 bases). Germline V gene data show CDR1 as MNHNY and CDR2 as SVGAGI (reference sequence). The CDR3 is made up of 11 amino acids. V was cut by 6 bases and J by 6 bases, with 7 bases left in between. The DNA of the CDR3 is TGTGCCAGCAGAGGAGGGGATACGCAGTATTTT. Protein product: CASRGGDTQYF.

The chain is built from TRBV6-1 and TRBJ1-6; D gene uncertain. This CDR3 contains 16 residues. The V gene's germline CDR1 is MNHNS and CDR2 SASEGT. V shed 0 bases and J shed 2 bases, with 8 bases lying between them. The CDR3 loop is CASSEASLTYNSPLHF. The CDR3 nucleotides read TGTGCCAGCAGTGAAGCGTCCCTAACCTATAATTCACCCCTCCACTTT.

J is TRBJ2-5 and V is TRBV9; 11 bases map to TRBD2. The CDR3 runs to 16 residues. After removal of 0 bases from V and 0 bases from J, the junction contained 1 base not matched to a gene. Germline CDR1 and CDR2: SGDLS and YYNGEE. The CDR3 here is CASSVASGRYQETQYF. The CDR3 DNA sequence: TGTGCCAGCAGCGTAGCTAGCGGGAGGTACCAAGAGACCCAGTACTTC. The entire variable domain, with the rest obtained from reference TRBV9 and TRBJ2-5, is as follows: DSGVTQTPKHLITATGQRVTLRCSPRSGDLSVYWYQQSLDQGLQFLIQYYNGEERAKGNILERFSAQQFPDLHSELNLSSLELGDSALYFCASSVASGRYQETQYFGPGTRLLVL.

This clone was seen once. The V gene is TRBV4-1, the J gene TRBJ1-5; unclear D gene. Trimming removed 5 bases at V and 5 bases at J, with 10 bases between. This CDR3 is 13 amino acids long. Germline V gene data show CDR1 as MGHRA and CDR2 as YSYEKL. The CDR3 nucleotides read TGCGCCAGCAGCTTAACGTACGATCAGCCCCAGCATTTT. Protein product: CASSLTYDQPQHF.

The rearrangement links TRBV19 to TRBJ2-5; D may be TRBD1 or TRBD2 (6 bases each). The better agreement between TRBJ2-7 and the DNA end casts doubt on the J call. CDR1 and CDR2 from the germline V gene are LNHDA and SQIVND (reference sequence). The CDR3 extends over 15 amino acids. The CDR3 DNA follows: TGTGCCAGTAGTATCGGAGGGGGTTATCCCTACGAGCAGTACTTC. It yields the protein CASSIGGGYPYEQYF.

The gene calls are TRBV10-3 and TRBJ1-2, with D perhaps matching TRBD1 (5 bases). V lost 6 bases, J lost 3 bases, and 17 bases lay in between. The CDR3 sequence is 15 residues long. CDR1 is ENHRY and CDR2 is SYGVKD in the germline V gene. The CDR3 coding sequence is TGTGCCATCAGCCCGTCCCCCGGGGGTGACTATGGCTACACCTTC. This sequence encodes CAISPSPGGDYGYTF.

The genes are TRBV27 and TRBJ2-1; possibly TRBD1 or TRBD2 for D (5 bases each). V was clipped by 3 bases and J by 5 bases, with 11 bases between them. This CDR3 is 14 amino acids long. Germline V gives CDR1 MNHEY, CDR2 SMNVEV (reference sequence). CDR3 DNA: TGTGCCAGCAGTTTGAATCGGGACCACAATGAGCAGTTCTTC. The encoded protein is CASSLNRDHNEQFF.